The clone carrying this T cell receptor beta chain was counted at least ten times. Uncontrolled infection, other autoimmune disease, pregnancy and lactation each barred patients from inclusion. Clinical symptoms, serum thyroxine and TRAb, thyroid ultrasound and orbital computed tomography together formed the diagnostic basis. Fresh peripheral blood, under 13 ml, yielded the PBMCs. V lost 6 bases, J lost 7 bases, and 6 bases stayed unmatched. The germline CDR1 and CDR2 sequences are SQVTM and ANQGSEA. CDR3 length equals 12 residues. TCR beta CDR3 regions were amplified from RNA transcripts. TCR CDR3 underwent first-round RT-PCR with the HTBI primer set. In TCRdb, the multiplex PCR reads were re-called with MiXCR into one record per CDR3 protein. This sample has about 460,000 distinct CDR3 sequences, with less than 25% found just once. This specimen belongs to a study of T cells in Graves' hyperthyroidism and ophthalmopathy.

The sequence was collected from a woman aged 70-85 years with Graves' ophthalmopathy. Source material: blood. The chain has TRBV29-1 and TRBJ2-7; 10 positions match TRBD1. CDR3 DNA: TGCAGCGTCCCTCGGGGACAGGGGGAGCAGTACTTC. Protein: CSVPRGQGEQYF.